This TCR beta chain was sequenced for a study of blood T cell repertoires in COVID-19. About the study: Both acute and convalescent COVID-19 samples were obtained from the United States, Italy and Spain.

This clone was seen a handful of times. Germline V CDR1 and CDR2: LNHDA, SQIVND (reference sequence). Trimming cost V 6 bases and J 1 base, with 12 bases left between them. The CDR3 contains 15 residues. Per the original methods: How many nucleated cells were present was estimated from reference gene primer amplification. Clones were read by immunoSEQ multiplex PCR, and TCRdb kept only the in-frame ones, dropping some. Clonal size and the V and J genes are those of that table, whereas D and trimming came from the DNA. Of under 70,000 clones listed, around 88% are singletons. Sequencing was performed on peripheral blood. The V and J genes are TRBV19 and TRBJ2-2; possible D gene TRBD2, 6 bases. This receptor was identified in a woman between 70 and 85 years old with acute or convalescent COVID-19. In DNA form, the CDR3 reads TGTGCCAGTAGGACCGCGGGGATGAACACCGGGGAGCTGTTTTTT. It translates to CASRTAGMNTGELFF.